The 8 T cell receptor beta chains below come from one sample, sequenced in a study of OX40 agonist ivuxolimab in advanced cancers. TCRdb's table, derived via immunoSEQ multiplex PCR, lists solely in-frame clones and lacks some. In the table there are fewer than 50,000 clones, around 90% of which are singletons. Source: CD4+ or CD8+ T cells sorted from blood, taken in a trial of the OX40 agonist ivuxolimab. The origin of the receptors is an adult with an advanced solid tumor such as melanoma, head and neck, liver or kidney cancer.

This chain uses TRBV15 with TRBJ2-1; the D is unclear. Trimming took off 2 bases at V and 9 bases at J, with 11 bases between the two ends. The CDR3 extends over 13 amino acids. CDR1 and CDR2 (germline): LNHNV, YYDKDF (reference sequence). In DNA, the CDR3 is TGTGCCACCAGCAGACTCCTAGTAAGTGAGCAGTTCTTC. Translation: CATSRLLVSEQFF.

On this clone: This specimen includes other DNA sequences encoding the same CDR3. The chain combines TRBV30 with TRBJ1-5, with 7 bases that match TRBD1. From germline, CDR1 is GTSNPN and CDR2 SVGIG (reference sequence). The CDR3 sequence is 14 residues long. The trim removed 1 base at V and 2 bases at J, leaving 2 bases unmatched. CDR3: CAWSEGQGNQPQHF. The CDR3 DNA reads as TGTGCCTGGAGTGAAGGACAGGGCAATCAGCCCCAGCATTTT.

The chain carries TRBV28 and TRBJ2-1; 8 nucleotides align to TRBD2. Per germline, CDR1 MDHEN and CDR2 SYDVKM. This CDR3 contains 15 residues. V lost 4 bases and J lost 7; bases outside the gene matches: 9. The CDR3 reads CASSSQREHGNEQFF. CDR3 coding DNA: TGTGCCAGCAGTTCCCAGCGGGAGCATGGGAATGAGCAGTTCTTC.

This clone was picked up a small number of times. The chain uses TRBV6-5 and TRBJ1-5, with TRBD1 as a possible D gene (5 bases). The CDR3 loop spans 15 amino acids. Germline loops: CDR1 MNHEY, CDR2 SVGAGI. Between the trimmed V and J ends, which lost 6 bases and 1 base, there was a span of 13 bases. The CDR3 DNA is TGTGCCAGCAGCCCTAGACAGCGAAGCAATCAGCCCCAGCATTTT. Its protein product is CASSPRQRSNQPQHF.

The chain uses TRBV2 and TRBJ2-7, with 7 bases lining up with TRBD2. Germline values: CDR1 SNHLY, CDR2 FYNNEI. CDR3 length: 13 residues. Germline trimming cut 7 bases from V and 4 bases from J; bases unmatched to any gene: 7. CDR3 region: CASTASGSYEQYF. CDR3 bases: TGTGCCAGCACGGCTAGCGGATCGTACGAGCAGTACTTC.

The V call is TRBV7-9, the J call TRBJ2-1; 7 bases align to TRBD2. CDR1 and CDR2 from the germline V gene are SEHNR and FQNEAQ (reference sequence). V was clipped by 6 bases and J by 7 bases; unmatched bases: 9. CDR3 length: 14 amino acids. The CDR3 spells CASSMWEGQNEQFF. The DNA of the CDR3 is TGTGCCAGCAGTATGTGGGAGGGCCAGAATGAGCAGTTCTTC.

The gene calls are TRBV2 and TRBJ2-3; 8 bases are shared with TRBD2. J was trimmed by 6 bases and V by 5 bases; bases with no gene match: 13. The germline V gene encodes CDR1 SNHLY and CDR2 FYNNEI. CDR3 size: 16 residues. The CDR3 protein is CASSPRLAPRGDTQYF. The CDR3 region has the DNA TGTGCCAGCAGTCCTCGACTAGCGCCGAGGGGTGATACGCAGTATTTT. The full variable domain, with the rest looked up from reference TRBV2 and TRBJ2-3, is EPEVTQTPSHQVTQMGQEVILRCVPISNHLYFYWYRQILGQKVEFLVSFYNNEISEKSEIFDDQFSVERPDGSNFTLKIRSTKLEDSAMYFCASSPRLAPRGDTQYFGPGTRLTVL.

This rearrangement joins TRBV29-1 to TRBJ1-2, with D tentatively TRBD1 (6 bases). This CDR3 region has 12 residues. CDR1 and CDR2 (germline): SQVTM, ANQGSEA. Trimming took off 5 bases at V and 7 bases at J, with 14 bases between the two ends. The CDR3 region is CSVPGVLGGYTF. The CDR3 coding sequence is TGCAGCGTTCCAGGGGTCCTCGGTGGCTACACCTTC.